The rows below give T cell receptor beta chains drawn from one sample of a study of CD8+ T cells in alopecia areata. Clones were sequenced by immunoSEQ multiplex PCR, and TCRdb holds only the in-frame ones, with some missing. This table holds 150,000 or so clones, around 87% found once. Sequencing used CD8+ T cells sorted from blood, obtained at week 0. These receptors all come from a human donor with alopecia areata. Both conserved end residues are part of each CDR3. The D gene is left open where the match is weak. Clone size is not always given. Where it is, it says once, few, many or a class for expanded clones.

size | D | J | V | CDR3 | DNA
. | . | TRBJ2-7 | TRBV29-1 | CSTIGLGPTFSYEQYF | TGCAGCACTATAGGGCTTGGACCTACTTTTTCCTACGAGCAGTACTTC
. | . | TRBJ2-7 | TRBV5-1 | CASSPYYRTYEQYF | TGCGCCAGCAGCCCATATTACAGGACCTACGAGCAGTACTTC
. | TRBD1 | TRBJ1-2 | TRBV7-8 | CASSSNRGSYGYTF | TGTGCCAGCAGCTCCAACAGGGGTTCCTATGGCTACACCTTC
once | TRBD2 | TRBJ2-1 | TRBV5-6 | CASSLGTGLAFNEQFF | TGTGCCAGCAGCTTAGGAACAGGACTAGCGTTTAATGAGCAGTTCTTC
. | . | TRBJ2-7 | TRBV6-8 | CASSEGPSTGEQYF | TGTGCCAGCAGTGAAGGGCCCTCAACGGGCGAGCAGTACTTC
. | TRBD1 | TRBJ1-1 | TRBV11-3 | CASSLGTGTEAFF | TGTGCCAGCAGCCTCGGGACAGGCACTGAAGCTTTCTTT
. | . | TRBJ2-7 | TRBV5-5 | CASSLAISNSYEQYF | TGTGCCAGCAGCTTGGCCATTTCGAATTCCTACGAGCAGTACTTC
. | . | TRBJ2-1 | TRBV11-2 | CASSFSHNEQFF | TGTGCCAGCAGCTTTTCTCACAATGAGCAGTTCTTC
few | . | TRBJ1-5 | TRBV7-9 | CASSFSGDPNQPQHF | TGTGCCAGCAGCTTTTCAGGGGACCCCAATCAGCCCCAGCATTTT
. | . | TRBJ1-5 | TRBV29-1 | CSAADTVDQPQHF | TGCAGCGCCGCTGACACGGTTGATCAGCCCCAGCATTTT
. | TRBD2 | TRBJ2-7 | TRBV5-4 | CASSPRFSTAGRGSYEQYF | TGTGCCAGCAGCCCCAGATTTTCTACGGCCGGGAGGGGGTCCTACGAGCAGTACTTC
. | . | TRBJ2-7 | TRBV5-1 | CASSQVVNSYEQYF | TGCGCCAGCAGCCAGGTTGTGAACTCCTACGAGCAGTACTTC
. | . | TRBJ1-5 | TRBV27 | CASSLSPGPLDQPQHF | TGTGCCAGCAGTTTATCTCCGGGCCCCCTAGATCAGCCCCAGCATTTT
. | . | TRBJ2-2 | TRBV7-6 | CASSLDGGPAGELFF | TGTGCCAGCAGCTTAGATGGCGGGCCCGCCGGGGAGCTGTTTTTT
. | . | TRBJ2-5 | TRBV7-9 | CASTPNRGRDETQYF | TGTGCCAGCACCCCGAATCGGGGGCGCGATGAGACCCAGTACTTC
once | TRBD1 | TRBJ2-1 | TRBV5-4 | CASSLLGQGYNEQFF | TGTGCCAGCAGCTTGCTAGGACAGGGGTACAATGAGCAGTTCTTC
. | . | TRBJ2-6 | TRBV27 | CASSPHNLGANVLTF | TGTGCCAGCAGTCCACACAATTTGGGGGCCAACGTCCTGACTTTC
. | TRBD1 | TRBJ1-6 | TRBV6-6 | CASSYLGTGDSPLHF | TGTGCCAGCAGTTACTTGGGGACAGGAGATTCACCCCTCCACTTT
. | . | TRBJ1-1 | TRBV9 | CASSVDEGYTEAFF | TGTGCCAGCAGCGTAGATGAGGGGTACACTGAAGCTTTCTTT
. | TRBD1 | TRBJ1-5 | TRBV6-6 | CASSYGQGQPQHF | TGTGCCAGCAGTTACGGACAGGGCCAGCCCCAGCATTTT
. | . | TRBJ1-3 | TRBV7-8 | CASSRGVSGNTIYF | TGTGCCAGCAGCCGAGGGGTATCTGGAAACACCATATATTTT
few | . | TRBJ2-1 | TRBV7-9 | CASSPSTYEQFF | TGTGCCAGCAGCCCCTCTACGTATGAGCAGTTCTTC
few | . | TRBJ2-6 | TRBV29-1 | CSVEGGPHSGANVLTF | TGCAGCGTTGAGGGGGGTCCCCACTCTGGGGCCAACGTCCTGACTTTC
. | . | TRBJ1-1 | TRBV6-5 | CASSYSGGTEAFF | TGTGCCAGCAGTTACTCGGGGGGCACTGAAGCTTTCTTT
. | . | TRBJ1-5 | TRBV7-9 | CASSLDLFDQPQHF | TGTGCCAGCAGCTTAGACTTGTTTGATCAGCCCCAGCATTTT
. | . | TRBJ2-7 | TRBV7-8 | CASSPFGSSYEQYF | TGTGCCAGCAGCCCCTTCGGGTCTTCCTACGAGCAGTACTTC
. | TRBD1 | TRBJ2-4 | TRBV4-1 | CASSQFGTEKNIQYF | TGCGCCAGCAGCCAATTTGGGACAGAGAAAAACATTCAGTACTTC
. | . | TRBJ1-2 | TRBV2 | CASSEHPRSDYGYTF | TGTGCCAGCAGTGAGCACCCCCGGAGTGACTATGGCTACACCTTC
. | TRBD1 | TRBJ2-7 | TRBV6-5 | CASSYSWTGSAYEQYF | TGTGCCAGCAGTTACTCTTGGACAGGTTCAGCCTACGAGCAGTACTTC
. | TRBD1 | TRBJ1-1 | TRBV6-6 | CASTQGEMNTEAFF | TGTGCCAGCACCCAGGGGGAAATGAACACTGAAGCTTTCTTT
. | . | TRBJ1-1 | TRBV5-8 | CASSSGTRRKNTEAFF | TGTGCCAGCAGCTCCGGGACGCGGAGAAAGAACACTGAAGCTTTCTTT
. | TRBD2 | TRBJ2-6 | TRBV9 | CASSTPTSGGPGANVLTF | TGTGCCAGCAGCACCCCGACTAGCGGGGGGCCTGGGGCCAACGTCCTGACTTTC
. | . | TRBJ2-7 | TRBV4-1 | CASSQGDGEPYEQYF | TGCGCCAGCAGCCAAGGGGACGGGGAGCCCTACGAGCAGTACTTC
few | . | TRBJ1-1 | TRBV14 | CASSLRADEAFF | TGTGCCAGCAGCCTCAGGGCGGATGAAGCTTTCTTT
. | . | TRBJ2-3 | TRBV30 | CAWSVRRADTQYF | TGTGCCTGGAGTGTACGTAGGGCGGATACGCAGTATTTT
. | . | TRBJ2-7 | TRBV7-9 | CASSSTGSTSYEQYF | TGTGCCAGCAGCTCCACGGGTTCGACCTCCTACGAGCAGTACTTC
. | . | TRBJ2-3 | TRBV7-8 | CASRSWGATDTQYF | TGTGCCAGCAGGTCGTGGGGCGCCACAGATACGCAGTATTTT
. | . | TRBJ2-7 | TRBV27 | CASSFGLEQYF | TGTGCCAGCAGTTTTGGGCTAGAGCAGTACTTC
. | TRBD2 | TRBJ2-7 | TRBV4-2 | CASSHNSGGGEQYF | TGTGCCAGCAGTCACAATTCGGGAGGAGGGGAGCAGTACTTC
. | . | TRBJ2-3 | TRBV30 | CAWSLTDTGTDTQYF | TGTGCCTGGAGTCTGACAGACACCGGGACAGATACGCAGTATTTT
few | TRBD2 | TRBJ2-3 | TRBV7-9 | CASNGLADTDTQYF | TGTGCCAGCAACGGACTAGCGGACACAGATACGCAGTATTTT